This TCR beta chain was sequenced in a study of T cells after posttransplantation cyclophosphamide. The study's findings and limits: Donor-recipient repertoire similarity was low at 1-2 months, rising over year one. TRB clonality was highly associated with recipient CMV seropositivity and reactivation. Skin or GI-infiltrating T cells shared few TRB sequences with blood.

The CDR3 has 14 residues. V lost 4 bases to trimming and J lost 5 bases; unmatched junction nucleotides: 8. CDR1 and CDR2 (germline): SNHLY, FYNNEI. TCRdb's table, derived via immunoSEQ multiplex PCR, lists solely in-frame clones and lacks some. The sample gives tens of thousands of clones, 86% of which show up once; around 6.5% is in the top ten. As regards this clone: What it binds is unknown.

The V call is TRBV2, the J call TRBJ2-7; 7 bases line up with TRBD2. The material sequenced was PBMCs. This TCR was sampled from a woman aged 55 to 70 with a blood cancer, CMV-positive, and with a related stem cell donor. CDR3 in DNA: TGTGCCAGCAGTGGTACTTGGGAGGGAAACGAGCAGTACTTC. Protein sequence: CASSGTWEGNEQYF.